This T cell receptor (beta chain) emerged from a study of blood T cell repertoires in COVID-19. Produced via immunoSEQ multiplex PCR; TCRdb's table is partial and in-frame only. The sample lists over 45,000 clones; 83% were seen once. Trimming took off 3 bases at V and 6 bases at J, with 9 bases between the two ends. CDR1 and CDR2 (germline): SEHNR, FQNEAQ (reference sequence). The CDR3 totals 14 residues. This TCR was sampled from a human donor in a cohort sampled during active COVID-19. Sequencing was performed on peripheral blood. The V and J genes are TRBV7-9 and TRBJ1-6; the D gene is possibly TRBD1 (5 bases). The CDR3 spells CASSLGLTNSPLHF. In DNA, the CDR3 is TGTGCCAGCAGCTTGGGACTAACTAATTCACCCCTCCACTTT.